What follows are 23 T cell receptor beta chains derived from one specimen sequenced in a study of molecular identifiers for immune sequencing clone quantification. Each CDR3 protein gets one entry after TCRdb re-called the PCR reads with MiXCR. The sample has approximately 670,000 distinct CDR3 sequences, about 20% seen once. Specimen: naive CD8+ T cells from blood, with Jurkat cell RNA spiked in. Subset noted: FACS-sorted CD8+CD4-CCR7+CD45RA+ naive T cells. The receptors stem from a human donor in good health. Some libraries in this study had Jurkat cell RNA spiked in.

Ten or more counts support this clonotype. This chain connects TRBV7-9 to TRBJ1-5; D call uncertain. Trimming took off 5 bases at V and 6 bases at J, with 8 bases between the two ends. The CDR3 is 12 amino acids. Germline-derived CDR1 and CDR2 are SEHNR and FQNEAQ (reference sequence). The CDR3 spells CASSGRGQPQHF. The CDR3 coding sequence is TGTGCCAGCAGCGGGCGGGGTCAGCCCCAGCATTTT.

Ten or more counts support this clonotype. The V call is TRBV4-3, the J call TRBJ2-7; no definite D call. Trimming shortened V by 0 bases and J by 2 bases, and 14 bases separated the two germline ends. The V gene's germline CDR1 is LGHNA and CDR2 YSLEER. This CDR3 is built from 16 residues. CDR3 DNA: TGCGCCAGCAGCCAAGATCGGTTCGGACGGGCCTACGAGCAGTACTTC. As protein: CASSQDRFGRAYEQYF.

This clonotype was counted at least ten times. The chain's CDR3 is CASSPPPGATSEKLFF. CDR3 nucleotide sequence: TGTGCCAGCAGCCCCCCCCCAGGGGCGACGTCGGAAAAACTGTTTTTT. This chain links TRBV27 with TRBJ1-4; D might be TRBD1 (6 bases). Germline assignment: CDR1 MNHEY and CDR2 SMNVEV (reference sequence). This CDR3 region has 16 residues. V was cut by 6 bases and J by 8 bases, with 22 bases left in between.

As concerns this clonotype: A read error may be the cause here, since a much bigger clone is one base away. The chain is built from TRBV27 and TRBJ2-3, with 10 nucleotides matching TRBD2. There are 15 residues in the CDR3. CDR1 is MNHEY and CDR2 is SMNVEV in the germline V gene (reference sequence). The CDR3 spells CAGSLYSGRTDTQYF. The DNA of the CDR3 is TGTGCCGGCAGTTTATATAGCGGGAGGACAGATACGCAGTATTTT.

This clonotype was seen a handful of times. The chain carries TRBV28 and TRBJ2-7; TRBD1 matches 8 bases. The CDR3 has 15 residues. Trimming took 2 bases from V and 6 from J; bases not matched to a gene: 9. Germline CDR1 and CDR2: MDHEN and SYDVKM. CDR3 sequence: CASSLPGAGGSEQYF. CDR3 sequence (DNA): TGTGCCAGCAGTTTACCCGGGGCAGGGGGCTCCGAGCAGTACTTC. Full variable domain (missing parts from reference TRBV28 and TRBJ2-7): DVKVTQSSRYLVKRTGEKVFLECVQDMDHENMFWYRQDPGLGLRLIYFSYDVKMKEKGDIPEGYSVSREKKERFSLILESASTNQTSMYLCASSLPGAGGSEQYFGPGTRLTVT.

This clonotype was recorded a few times. The genes are TRBV4-3 and TRBJ2-5, with D perhaps TRBD1 (5 bases). V lost 1 base, J lost 5 bases, and 14 bases lay in between. Germline assignment: CDR1 LGHNA and CDR2 YSLEER. CDR3 size: 15 residues. CDR3 residues: CASSQGGWVGETQYF. Written as DNA, the CDR3 is TGCGCCAGCAGCCAAGGGGGCTGGGTGGGGGAGACCCAGTACTTC.

With respect to this clonotype: A much bigger clone sits one base away, suggesting this may be a read error. J is TRBJ2-1 and V is TRBV29-1; 7 positions match TRBD2. CDR1 is SQVTM and CDR2 is ANQGSEA in the germline V gene. This CDR3 is built from 14 residues. CDR3 bases: TGCGGCGTGCGGACTAGTCTCTCCTACAATGAGCAGTTCTTC. Its protein product is CGVRTSLSYNEQFF.

Many counts were recorded for this clonotype. V is TRBV4-2 and J is TRBJ1-5; D remains ambiguous. This CDR3 has 14 residues. Germline V CDR1 and CDR2: LGHNA, YNFKEQ. The V and J ends lost 4 bases and 4 bases respectively, with 11 bases between them. Here the CDR3 DNA reads TGTGCCAGCAGCCGAATACCCTCGAATCAGCCCCAGCATTTT. It translates to CASSRIPSNQPQHF.

The V call is TRBV7-9, the J call TRBJ2-1; 9 nucleotides align to TRBD1. CDR1 SEHNR and CDR2 FQNEAQ come from the germline V gene (reference sequence). J gave up 8 bases and V 3 bases, and 14 bases lay outside the gene matches. There are 17 residues in the CDR3. Here the CDR3 DNA reads TGTGCCAGCAGCTTCTCCCAATGGACAGGGGCCGGGGATGAGCAGTTCTTC. Encoded protein: CASSFSQWTGAGDEQFF. Filled out from reference TRBV7-9 and TRBJ2-1, the complete variable domain reads DTGVSQNPRHKITKRGQNVTFRCDPISEHNRLYWYRQTLGQGPEFLTYFQNEAQLEKSRLLSDRFSAERPKGSFSTLEIQRTEQGDSAMYLCASSFSQWTGAGDEQFFGPGTRLTVL.

This clonotype has only a few counts. The chain combines TRBV18 with TRBJ2-3, with 9 bases that match TRBD2. V lost 0 bases to trimming and J lost 7 bases; unmatched junction nucleotides: 8. CDR3 length: 16 residues. Germline lookup yields CDR1 KGHSH and CDR2 LQKENI. The CDR3, as DNA: TGTGCCAGCTCACCACCAGGCGGGGGGGTCCGGAATACGCAGTATTTT. Its translation: CASSPPGGGVRNTQYF.

CDR3 nucleotide sequence: TGTGCCAGCACCCATCGGCCTAGCGGTAACACAGATACGCAGTATTTT. It specifies CASTHRPSGNTDTQYF. V usage is TRBV2 and J usage is TRBJ2-3, with 7 bases fitting TRBD2. CDR3 size: 16 residues. The junction had 12 bases not matched to a gene; V was cut back by 7 bases and J by 2 bases. Germline CDR1 is SNHLY and CDR2 is FYNNEI.

Many counts were recorded for this clonotype. DNA of the CDR3: TGTGCCAGCAGCCCCAGGGTTGTTGTAGGGGAGCAGTACTTC. Amino acids: CASSPRVVVGEQYF. The V call is TRBV28, the J call TRBJ2-7, with a possible D match to TRBD1 (5 bases). Per the germline V gene, CDR1 is MDHEN and CDR2 is SYDVKM. Trimming pared 6 bases from V and 7 bases from J, leaving 19 bases between. This CDR3 is built from 14 residues.

This clonotype occurred a few times. An end of the junction differs from the germline gene, which may be a read error. This chain joins TRBV5-3 and TRBJ2-1; possibly TRBD1 or TRBD2 for D (5 bases each). TRBV5-3 is an ORF, and what it does is uncertain. The length of the CDR3 is 16 residues. The CDR3 sequence is CASSLGSVILGDEQFF. Here the CDR3 DNA reads TGTGCCAGCAGCTTGGGTTCAGTCATCCTGGGGGATGAGCAGTTCTTC.

The table lists this clonotype with a few counts. This sequence joins TRBV14 and TRBJ2-7, with 8 bases that match TRBD1. The CDR3 spans 15 residues. Trimming removed 2 bases from V and 1 base from J; junction bases left unmatched: 4. Germline values: CDR1 SGHDN, CDR2 FVKESK. The CDR3 loop is CASSQTTGVSYEQYF. CDR3 nucleotide sequence: TGTGCCAGCAGCCAAACGACAGGGGTATCCTACGAGCAGTACTTC.

V usage is TRBV4-3 and J usage is TRBJ2-1, with TRBD1 matching over 8 bases. CDR1 and CDR2 from the germline V gene are LGHNA and YSLEER. The CDR3 length is 18 residues. The V and J ends lost 1 base and 4 bases, in that order; junction bases with no gene match: 12. CDR3 coding DNA: TGCGCCAGCAGCCAAGTTCTGCTACAACAGGGGGGTTACAATGAGCAGTTCTTC. Amino acid sequence: CASSQVLLQQGGYNEQFF.

This clonotype was found many times. The chain recombines TRBV6-5 with TRBJ1-1; 7 nucleotides line up with TRBD1. The germline gives CDR1 MNHEY, CDR2 SVGAGI. This CDR3 spans 14 amino acids. The V gene end was trimmed by 5 bases and the J gene end by 5 bases; junction bases not matched to a gene: 8. CDR3 sequence (DNA): TGTGCCAGCAGTCGCCAGACAGGGTGGACTGAAGCTTTCTTT. Protein: CASSRQTGWTEAFF.

In this sample, this clonotype turned up many times. J is TRBJ1-5 and V is TRBV7-9; D is uncertain. Trimming removed 0 bases from V and 0 bases from J, with 12 bases in between. Germline V gives CDR1 SEHNR, CDR2 FQNEAQ (reference sequence). CDR3 size: 17 residues. The CDR3 is CASSLATSPNSNQPQHF. CDR3 nucleotide sequence: TGTGCCAGCAGCTTAGCGACGTCACCAAATAGCAATCAGCCCCAGCATTTT.

Many counts were recorded for this clonotype. The chain has TRBV19 and TRBJ2-3; D possibly uses TRBD1 or TRBD2 (5 bases each). CDR3 length: 13 amino acids. Trimming took 8 bases from V and 2 from J, leaving 11 bases between them. The germline V gene encodes CDR1 LNHDA and CDR2 SQIVND (reference sequence). The CDR3 sequence is CASRGTDTDTQYF. CDR3 sequence (DNA): TGTGCCAGTCGGGGCACAGACACAGATACGCAGTATTTT.

The gene calls are TRBV6-5 and TRBJ1-2, with 7 bases fitting TRBD1. The V gene end was trimmed by 4 bases and the J gene end by 4 bases; junction bases not matched to a gene: 3. The CDR3 contains 13 residues. CDR1 and CDR2 from the germline V gene are MNHEY and SVGAGI. For the CDR3, the DNA is TGTGCCAGCAGTTTGGGACAGCGCTATGGCTACACCTTC. It specifies CASSLGQRYGYTF.

This clonotype was detected many times. This chain connects TRBV5-1 to TRBJ2-2, with 10 bases aligning to TRBD1. From germline, CDR1 is SGHRS and CDR2 YFSETQ. V was clipped by 6 bases and J by 7 bases; unmatched bases: 18. CDR3 length: 18 amino acids. The CDR3, as DNA: TGCGCCAGCACCACTTATTACCCGGGACAGGGGACTGGCGGGGAGCTGTTTTTT. Translating it yields CASTTYYPGQGTGGELFF.

The chain has TRBV6-5 and TRBJ2-1; D is unclear. The CDR3 covers 17 residues. Germline lookup yields CDR1 MNHEY and CDR2 SVGAGI. V lost 6 bases and J 4 bases, leaving 22 bases between the germline ends. The CDR3 loop is CASSQRERPTHYNEQFF. Written as DNA, the CDR3 is TGTGCCAGCAGCCAGCGAGAAAGACCCACTCATTACAATGAGCAGTTCTTC.

There are a few counts of this clonotype. V is TRBV7-6 and J is TRBJ2-5; TRBD2 matches 14 bases. Germline V gene sequence: CDR1 SGHVS, CDR2 FNYEAQ. The ends lost 3 bases at V and 5 bases at J; junction bases unmatched: 5. The CDR3 spans 16 residues. CDR3 sequence reads: CASSLGLAGVRETQYF. For the CDR3, the DNA is TGTGCCAGCAGCTTGGGACTAGCGGGAGTAAGGGAGACCCAGTACTTC.

In this sample, this clonotype turned up many times. The chain couples TRBV12-3 or TRBV12-4 to TRBJ2-5, with D uncertain. The CDR3 spans 15 residues. V was shortened by 6 bases and J by 5 bases, with 19 bases between the two germline ends. CDR3 protein: CASRPDGRSGETQYF. The CDR3 DNA is TGTGCCAGCAGACCTGACGGAAGATCGGGCGAGACCCAGTACTTC.